This TCR beta chain comes out of a study of metastatic and nonmetastatic thyroid tumors. There were no patients who had received any treatment before thyroid surgery. In the original analysis: Variation in CDR3 across clinicopathological groups served as the basis for constructing a distant-metastasis classifier in papillary thyroid cancer. TCRdb ran MiXCR on the PCR reads. The V and J calls follow TCRdb's processing rather than the paper's. In the table there are around 70,000 clones, roughly a sixth of which are singletons. Trimming removed 0 bases from V and 1 base from J, with 13 bases in between. The CDR3 length is 16 residues. The germline gives CDR1 SGHRS, CDR2 YFSETQ. This clone appeared many times. The same CDR3 is also encoded by other DNA sequences in this sample.

V usage is TRBV5-1 and J usage is TRBJ2-5; D not certain. The source material was blood. The origin of this receptor is a female donor with papillary thyroid cancer or a benign thyroid nodule (not recorded which). Some clones in this sample may be carry-over from other donors' samples. CDR3 in amino acids: CASSLAGSRGQETQYF. CDR3 nucleotides: TGCGCCAGCAGCTTGGCCGGAAGCCGCGGCCAAGAGACCCAGTACTTC.